The present entry profiles one TCR beta chain with its context. With V trimmed by 4 bases and J by 1 base, 14 bases remained unmatched. Germline V gene data show CDR1 as GTSNPN and CDR2 as SVGIG (reference sequence). This CDR3 is built from 18 residues. Using immunoSEQ multiplex PCR, the repertoire was profiled, and TCRdb retains in-frame clones only, with some absent. The sample records about 270,000 clones, around nine tenths being singletons. This entry comes from a study of blood T cell repertoires in COVID-19. The specimen was PBMCs or T cells enriched from blood (not recorded which). The TCR sequence derives from a woman aged 18-29 years who had recovered from COVID-19. The chain uses TRBV30 and TRBJ2-7, with 12 nucleotides matching TRBD2. This CDR3 is CAWTIRRRTSGASYEQYF. DNA for the CDR3: TGTGCCTGGACCATCCGACGGCGGACTAGCGGGGCGTCCTACGAGCAGTACTTC.